Listed below are T cell receptor beta chains from one sample, sequenced in a study of CD8 T cells in Susac syndrome. TCRdb ran MiXCR on the immunoSEQ multiplex PCR reads and lists one entry per CDR3 protein. This sample yields about 140,000 distinct CDR3 sequences, of which approximately 95% are seen a single time; over 0.15% belongs to the top ten. Material: CD8+ T cells from PBMCs. Source of these receptors: a human donor with Susac syndrome. CDR3s include the opening cysteine and the closing phenylalanine or tryptophan. Each record gives: clone size, D gene, J gene, V gene, CDR3 protein, CDR3 DNA. The D gene is left open where the match is weak. The size of a clone is reported for some rows only, either as once, few or many, or as a class for expanded clones.

>NA|TRBD1|TRBJ1-2|TRBV29-1
CSVVSGQGGDYGYTF
TGCAGCGTGGTGAGTGGACAGGGAGGCGACTATGGCTACACCTTC
>NA|NA|TRBJ1-2|TRBV9
CASSVESSSGPNYGYTF
TGTGCCAGCAGCGTAGAATCGAGTTCAGGACCTAACTATGGCTACACCTTC
>NA|NA|TRBJ2-2|TRBV14
CASSLGSVTGELFF
TGTGCCAGCAGCCTCGGCTCGGTGACCGGGGAGCTGTTTTTT
>NA|TRBD1|TRBJ2-7|TRBV5-5
CASSPGTGPSYEQYF
TGTGCCAGCAGCCCTGGGACAGGCCCCTCCTACGAGCAGTACTTC
>NA|NA|TRBJ2-5|TRBV4-1
CASSQDGAAETQYF
TGCGCCAGCAGCCAAGATGGGGCAGCTGAGACCCAGTACTTC
>NA|NA|TRBJ2-1|TRBV29-1
CSAPPQQGSEQFF
TGCAGCGCCCCACCCCAGCAGGGCTCGGAGCAGTTCTTC
>once|NA|TRBJ1-4|TRBV27
CASTDGGEKLFF
TGTGCCAGCACCGACGGGGGGGAAAAACTGTTTTTT
>NA|NA|TRBJ2-5|TRBV5-1
CASSLEAAGGQTQYF
TGCGCCAGCAGCTTGGAGGCCGCAGGAGGACAGACCCAGTACTTC
>once|NA|TRBJ1-1|TRBV4-1
CASSRGIGPFSMNTEAFF
TGCGCCAGCAGCCGAGGGATCGGACCATTTTCCATGAACACTGAAGCTTTCTTT
>NA|TRBD2|TRBJ2-5|TRBV6-5
CASREGLAGTETQYF
TGTGCCAGCAGGGAGGGACTAGCGGGAACGGAGACCCAGTACTTC
>once|TRBD1|TRBJ2-7|TRBV12-3/TRBV12-4
CASSWGQGPYEQYF
TGTGCCAGCAGTTGGGGACAGGGGCCCTACGAGCAGTACTTC
>once|TRBD1|TRBJ1-1|TRBV24-1
CATEGVRDSDEAFF
TGTGCCACCGAAGGCGTCCGGGACAGCGATGAAGCTTTCTTT
>NA|NA|TRBJ1-1|TRBV7-7
CASSAGTFAEAFF
TGTGCTAGCAGCGCAGGGACGTTCGCTGAAGCTTTCTTT
>NA|TRBD2|TRBJ2-7|TRBV7-2
CASSSSGAPYEQYF
TGTGCCAGCAGCTCTAGCGGGGCCCCCTACGAGCAGTACTTC
>NA|NA|TRBJ2-1|TRBV7-9
CASSLAGLVF
TGTGCCAGCAGCTTAGCGGGGTTGGTCTTC
>NA|NA|TRBJ2-1|TRBV5-6
CASSDGLDYNEQFF
TGTGCCAGCAGCGACGGACTGGACTACAATGAGCAGTTCTTC
>NA|NA|TRBJ2-2|TRBV9
CASSVVGAEFTGELFF
TGTGCCAGCAGCGTAGTTGGAGCGGAGTTCACCGGGGAGCTGTTTTTT
>few|NA|TRBJ2-7|TRBV11-2
CASSLDRLGQNYEQYF
TGTGCCAGCAGCTTAGATCGTCTAGGGCAGAACTACGAGCAGTACTTC
>NA|NA|TRBJ2-1|TRBV7-6
CASSLVDYSSSYNEQFF
TGTGCCAGCAGCTTAGTAGACTATAGTTCATCCTACAATGAGCAGTTCTTC
>NA|NA|TRBJ1-1|TRBV29-1
CSVQNTEAFF
TGCAGCGTTCAAAACACTGAAGCTTTCTTT
>NA|NA|TRBJ1-1|TRBV9
CASSDVQRLKNTEAFF
TGTGCCAGCAGCGACGTACAGAGACTAAAGAACACTGAAGCTTTCTTT
>NA|TRBD2|TRBJ2-1|TRBV6-5
CASSYLAGGLANEQFF
TGTGCCAGCAGTTACCTAGCGGGAGGACTAGCAAATGAGCAGTTCTTC
>NA|NA|TRBJ1-2|TRBV5-1
CASRAPPTAPGNYTF
TGCGCCAGCCGCGCTCCTCCGACGGCGCCTGGAAACTACACCTTC
>NA|NA|TRBJ2-5|TRBV20-1
CSALLVGRAQETQYF
TGCAGTGCTCTCCTGGTCGGCAGGGCCCAAGAGACCCAGTACTTC
>NA|NA|TRBJ2-3|TRBV6-5
CASSPGTGAQYF
TGTGCCAGCAGCCCGGGGACTGGGGCGCAGTATTTT
>NA|TRBD1|TRBJ2-3|TRBV14
CASSQDPRTGNTDTQYF
TGTGCCAGCAGCCAAGATCCTCGGACAGGGAACACAGATACGCAGTATTTT
>NA|NA|TRBJ1-1|TRBV7-9
CASSSLPSGMNTEAFF
TGTGCCAGCAGCTCCCTCCCGTCGGGGATGAACACTGAAGCTTTCTTT
>NA|TRBD1|TRBJ2-3|TRBV29-1
CSVEGQGPDTQYF
TGCAGCGTTGAGGGACAGGGCCCAGATACGCAGTATTTT
>NA|NA|TRBJ2-3|TRBV11-2
CATPADTQYF
TGTGCCACCCCGGCAGATACGCAGTATTTT
>NA|NA|TRBJ2-1|TRBV2
CASSEVAEGQYNEQFF
TGTGCCAGCAGTGAAGTAGCGGAGGGGCAATACAATGAGCAGTTCTTC
>NA|NA|TRBJ2-7|TRBV20-1
CSADPLASAEYEQYF
TGCAGTGCCGATCCCTTGGCTAGCGCTGAATACGAGCAGTACTTC
>NA|NA|TRBJ2-1|TRBV29-1
CSVNIGSYNEQFF
TGCAGCGTTAACATCGGCTCCTACAATGAGCAGTTCTTC
>NA|NA|TRBJ2-1|TRBV7-9
CASSLGTVYNEQFF
TGTGCCAGCAGCTTAGGCACTGTATACAATGAGCAGTTCTTC
>NA|NA|TRBJ2-5|TRBV10-2
CASRAEQETQYF
TGCGCCAGCAGAGCAGAGCAAGAGACCCAGTACTTC
>NA|TRBD2|TRBJ2-7|TRBV13
CASSRGLAGFEQYF
TGTGCCAGCAGCCGGGGACTAGCGGGCTTCGAGCAGTACTTC
>few|TRBD2|TRBJ2-7|TRBV25-1
CASSDSGYEQYF
TGTGCCAGCAGTGATAGCGGGTACGAGCAGTACTTC
>NA|TRBD2|TRBJ2-5|TRBV9
CASSPGLAGGRGETQYF
TGTGCCAGCAGCCCGGGACTAGCGGGCGGACGGGGAGAGACCCAGTACTTC
>NA|NA|TRBJ1-2|TRBV7-9
CASSSDGPEQGYTF
TGTGCCAGCAGCTCGGACGGGCCCGAGCAGGGCTACACCTTC
>NA|NA|TRBJ2-6|TRBV4-1
CASSQRDLGANVLTF
TGCGCCAGCAGCCAACGGGACCTCGGGGCCAACGTCCTGACTTTC
>NA|TRBD2|TRBJ2-3|TRBV4-1
CASSQWTSGSAGDTQYF
TGCGCCAGCAGCCAATGGACTAGCGGGAGCGCGGGAGATACGCAGTATTTT
>NA|TRBD1|TRBJ2-1|TRBV9
CASSSPGTGRNEQFF
TGTGCCAGCAGCAGTCCTGGGACAGGGAGAAATGAGCAGTTCTTC
>NA|NA|TRBJ1-2|TRBV13
CASSLGRGAGAFGYTF
TGTGCCAGCAGCTTAGGCCGAGGGGCCGGGGCCTTCGGCTACACCTTC
>NA|NA|TRBJ2-3|TRBV5-6
CASSPAHSTDTQYF
TGTGCCAGCAGCCCCGCGCATTCCACAGATACGCAGTATTTT
>NA|NA|TRBJ2-1|TRBV20-1
CSASGAALESEQFF
TGCAGTGCTAGTGGAGCGGCCCTTGAAAGTGAGCAGTTCTTC
>NA|TRBD2|TRBJ2-3|TRBV20-1
CSAASLAGVLDTQYF
TGCAGTGCCGCCTCACTAGCGGGAGTGCTAGATACGCAGTATTTT
>NA|TRBD1|TRBJ2-7|TRBV5-1
CASSLGDGGQGLDEQYF
TGCGCCAGCAGCTTGGGGGATGGCGGACAGGGGCTCGACGAGCAGTACTTC
>NA|NA|TRBJ2-7|TRBV29-1
CSVGTFRDSSSYEQYF
TGCAGCGTGGGGACTTTCCGGGACTCGAGCTCCTACGAGCAGTACTTC
>NA|NA|TRBJ1-5|TRBV12-3/TRBV12-4
CASTLQSQPQHF
TGTGCCAGCACCCTCCAATCGCAGCCCCAGCATTTT
>once|TRBD1|TRBJ2-2|TRBV19
CASSTQDRDVTGELFF
TGTGCCAGTAGCACCCAGGACAGGGATGTCACCGGGGAGCTGTTTTTT
>NA|TRBD1|TRBJ2-7|TRBV27
CASSPQQRTGGYEQYF
TGTGCCAGCAGTCCCCAACAGCGGACAGGGGGCTACGAGCAGTACTTC
>NA|TRBD1|TRBJ2-1|TRBV29-1
CSVEKTGVNDEQFF
TGCAGCGTTGAAAAAACAGGGGTTAACGATGAGCAGTTCTTC
>NA|TRBD2|TRBJ2-3|TRBV30
CAWSQGLAGSLDTQYF
TGTGCCTGGAGTCAGGGACTAGCGGGGTCCTTGGATACGCAGTATTTT
>NA|NA|TRBJ2-1|TRBV13
CASSLRDFSNEQFF
TGTGCCAGCAGCTTGCGGGATTTCAGCAATGAGCAGTTCTTC
>NA|NA|TRBJ2-5|TRBV19
CASSTHSAETEETQYF
TGTGCCAGTAGTACCCATTCGGCGGAGACAGAAGAGACCCAGTACTTC